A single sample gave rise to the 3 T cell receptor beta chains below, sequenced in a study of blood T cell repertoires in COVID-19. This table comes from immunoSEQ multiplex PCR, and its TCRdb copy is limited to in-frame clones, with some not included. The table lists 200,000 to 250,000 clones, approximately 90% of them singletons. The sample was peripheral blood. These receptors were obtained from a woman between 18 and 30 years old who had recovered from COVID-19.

Here the CDR3 reads CASSLDSTSTDTQYF. The CDR3 DNA sequence: TGTGCCAGCAGCTTGGACAGTACTAGCACAGATACGCAGTATTTT. The gene calls are TRBV11-2 and TRBJ2-3; possible D gene TRBD1, 6 bases. The CDR3 has 15 residues. V lost 3 bases and J 0 bases, leaving 10 bases between the germline ends. Germline CDR1 reads SGHAT; CDR2 reads FQNNGV.

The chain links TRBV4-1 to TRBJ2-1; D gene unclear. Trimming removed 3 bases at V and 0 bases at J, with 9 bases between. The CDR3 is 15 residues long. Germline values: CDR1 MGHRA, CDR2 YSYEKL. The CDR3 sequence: CASSQYPSSYNEQFF. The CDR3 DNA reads TGCGCCAGCAGCCAGTATCCTAGCTCCTACAATGAGCAGTTCTTC.

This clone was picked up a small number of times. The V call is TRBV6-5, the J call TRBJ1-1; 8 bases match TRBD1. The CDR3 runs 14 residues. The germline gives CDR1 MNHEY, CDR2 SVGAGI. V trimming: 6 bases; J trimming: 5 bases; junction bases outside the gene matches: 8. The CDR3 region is CASRDRAKDTEAFF. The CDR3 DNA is TGTGCCAGCAGGGACAGGGCTAAGGATACTGAAGCTTTCTTT.